These 31 T cell receptor beta chains share one sample of origin, sequenced in a study of blood T cell repertoires in COVID-19. Assay: immunoSEQ multiplex PCR; the TCRdb copy retains only in-frame clones and omits some. The sample contains hundreds of thousands of clones, nearly 90% of which appear only once. The material sequenced was peripheral blood. These receptors were collected from a woman aged 25 to 39 with acute or convalescent COVID-19.

This chain links TRBV4-3 with TRBJ2-1; 10 bases align to TRBD2. V lost 1 base to trimming and J lost 9 bases; unmatched junction nucleotides: 6. Germline V CDR1 and CDR2: LGHNA, YSLEER. This CDR3 comprises 15 residues. The CDR3 loop reads CASSQAGGTSVEQFF. In nucleotides, the CDR3 is TGCGCCAGCAGCCAAGCGGGAGGGACTAGCGTTGAGCAGTTCTTC.

The genes are TRBV5-6 and TRBJ2-5, with 8 positions matching TRBD1. Germline-derived CDR1 and CDR2 are SGHDT and YYEEEE. The CDR3 runs 16 residues. The V segment lost 4 bases and the J segment 1 base; nucleotides outside the gene matches: 9. The CDR3 loop is CASSREGQGTQETQYF. In nucleotides, the CDR3 is TGTGCCAGCAGCCGGGAAGGACAGGGAACCCAAGAGACCCAGTACTTC.

This rearrangement joins TRBV4-1 to TRBJ2-1; 11 nucleotides agree with TRBD2. This CDR3 is 17 amino acids long. J was trimmed by 3 bases and V by 3 bases; bases with no gene match: 7. CDR1 is MGHRA, CDR2 YSYEKL, per germline. CDR3 amino acids: CASSQPPSGRYYNEQFF. As DNA, the CDR3 is TGCGCCAGCAGCCAGCCCCCTAGCGGGAGGTACTACAATGAGCAGTTCTTC.

The rearrangement uses TRBV6-5 and TRBJ1-2, with 10 bases matching TRBD1. Looked up from germline, CDR1 is MNHEY and CDR2 is SVGAGI. V lost 10 bases to trimming and J lost 8 bases; unmatched junction nucleotides: 7. The CDR3 extends over 12 amino acids. CDR3 region: CATRDRGGGYTF. DNA of the CDR3: TGTGCCACCCGGGACAGGGGCGGGGGCTACACCTTC.

This clone was recorded only once. The chain is built from TRBV12-3 or TRBV12-4 and TRBJ2-1, with a possible D match to TRBD1 (5 bases). Trimming pared 5 bases from V and 4 bases from J, leaving 9 bases between. This CDR3 has 13 amino acids. The CDR3 bases are TGTGCCAGCAGTGGAGACAGATACAATGAGCAGTTCTTC. It is translated as CASSGDRYNEQFF.

This sequence joins TRBV2 and TRBJ1-5, with 10 nucleotides matching TRBD1. V was clipped by 6 bases and J by 0 bases; unmatched bases: 17. Germline CDR1 SNHLY, CDR2 FYNNEI. This CDR3 has 20 amino acids. The CDR3 DNA reads as TGTGCCAGCAGAGACCGACAGGGGGCGGGGGTAAGCTATAGCAATCAGCCCCAGCATTTT. Protein product: CASRDRQGAGVSYSNQPQHF.

The rearrangement uses TRBV3-1 (or the pseudogene TRBV3-2) and TRBJ2-7; TRBD1 matches at 10 bases. Looked up from germline, CDR1 is LGHDT and CDR2 is YNNKEL (reference sequence). The V segment lost 4 bases and the J segment 4 bases; nucleotides outside the gene matches: 4. The CDR3 has 14 amino acids. The CDR3 region has the DNA TGTGCCAGCAGCCGGGACAGGGGAGCGTACGAGCAGTACTTC. It is translated as CASSRDRGAYEQYF.

This chain joins TRBV6-5 and TRBJ2-1; 10 nucleotides match TRBD2. Trimming removed 6 bases from V and 5 bases from J; junction bases left unmatched: 7. Germline CDR1 and CDR2: MNHEY and SVGAGI. The CDR3 length is 15 residues. The CDR3 is CASRSLAGSNNEQFF. CDR3 coding DNA: TGTGCCAGCAGGTCACTAGCGGGGTCTAACAATGAGCAGTTCTTC.

In DNA form, the CDR3 reads TGCAGCGTTGAGGGACAGGACTCCTACGAGCAGTACTTC. Its protein product is CSVEGQDSYEQYF. This chain links TRBV29-1 with TRBJ2-7; 8 nucleotides align to TRBD1. The trim removed 3 bases at V and 0 bases at J, leaving 1 base unmatched. CDR1 is SQVTM, CDR2 ANQGSEA, per germline. This CDR3 contains 13 residues.

The chain employs TRBV10-3 and TRBJ2-2, with 15 bases fitting TRBD2. V was clipped by 6 bases and J by 5 bases; unmatched bases: 4. Germline V gene sequence: CDR1 ENHRY, CDR2 SYGVKD. The CDR3 spans 16 residues. CDR3 nucleotides: TGTGCCATCAGCAGGACTAGCGGGAGGGGGACCGGGGAGCTGTTTTTT. Protein product: CAISRTSGRGTGELFF.

The chain recombines TRBV5-1 with TRBJ2-5; TRBD2 might be the D (5 bases). The V end was cut by 4 bases, the J end by 2 bases, with 18 bases between. Germline lookup yields CDR1 SGHRS and CDR2 YFSETQ. The CDR3 is 16 residues long. The CDR3 spells CASSPAGRDSQETQYF. CDR3 DNA: TGCGCCAGCAGCCCGGCGGGCAGAGATTCACAAGAGACCCAGTACTTC.

The count of this clone is one. The V and J genes are TRBV18 and TRBJ1-4, with 8 bases aligning to TRBD1. The CDR3 is 16 residues long. After removal of 4 bases from V and 3 bases from J, the junction contained 7 bases not matched to a gene. Germline values: CDR1 KGHSH, CDR2 LQKENI. The CDR3 is CASSRVRGLANEKLFF. For the CDR3, the DNA is TGTGCCAGCTCACGAGTCAGGGGGCTTGCTAATGAAAAACTGTTTTTT.

J is TRBJ2-3 and V is TRBV7-6; a weak D match, TRBD2 (5 bases). Germline V gene lookup returns CDR1 SGHVS and CDR2 FNYEAQ. Between the trimmed V and J ends, which lost 1 base and 2 bases, there was a span of 10 bases. CDR3 length equals 15 residues. The CDR3 nucleotides read TGTGCCAGCAGCTTAGAGCGGTCGGACACAGATACGCAGTATTTT. It codes for CASSLERSDTDTQYF.

The chain links TRBV27 to TRBJ2-1; D is ambiguous. Deletions cut 6 bases from V and 7 bases from J, with 10 bases between. CDR3 length: 12 residues. Per the germline V gene, CDR1 is MNHEY and CDR2 is SMNVEV (reference sequence). The CDR3 spells CASSVGGNEQFF. As DNA, the CDR3 is TGTGCCAGCAGCGTCGGTGGTAATGAGCAGTTCTTC.

DNA for the CDR3: TGTGCCAGCAGCCAAGAGGGGACAGGGTTCACTGAAGCTTTCTTT. This sequence encodes CASSQEGTGFTEAFF. This rearrangement joins TRBV4-2 to TRBJ1-1; TRBD1 matches 9 bases. After removal of 0 bases from V and 4 bases from J, the junction contained 3 bases not matched to a gene. There are 15 residues in the CDR3. Germline V CDR1 and CDR2: LGHNA, YNFKEQ.

The table lists this clone with a count of one. The rearrangement joins TRBV12-5 to TRBJ2-2, with D maybe TRBD1 (5 bases). V was clipped by 5 bases and J by 5 bases, with 12 bases between them. The germline V gene has CDR1 LGHNT and CDR2 FRNRAP. The CDR3 has 14 amino acids. CDR3 protein: CASGRQIPTGELFF. CDR3 sequence (DNA): TGTGCTAGTGGTAGACAGATCCCGACCGGGGAGCTGTTTTTT.

The chain has TRBV6-6 and TRBJ1-2; 11 nucleotides align to TRBD1. CDR1 and CDR2 from the germline V gene are MNHNY and SVGAGI (reference sequence). The CDR3 length is 15 residues. V dropped 7 bases and J dropped 4; count of bases not matched to a gene: 8. CDR3 in DNA: TGTGCCAGCACCGAATGGGACAGGGGGTCCTATGGCTACACCTTC. As protein: CASTEWDRGSYGYTF.

The V and J genes are TRBV15 and TRBJ2-2; D possibly corresponds to TRBD1 (6 bases). Per germline, CDR1 LNHNV and CDR2 YYDKDF (reference sequence). The V end lost 5 bases, the J end lost 5 bases, and 12 bases lay between the germline ends. This CDR3 is 14 amino acids long. The CDR3 is CATSGHRATGELFF. The DNA of the CDR3 is TGTGCCACCAGCGGTCACAGGGCTACCGGGGAGCTGTTTTTT.

This rearrangement joins TRBV5-3 to TRBJ2-2, with D hard to call. TRBV5-3 falls under the ORF class, with uncertain function. CDR3 length: 16 residues. The V end lost 5 bases, the J end lost 6 bases, and 20 bases lay between the germline ends. CDR3 in amino acids: CARRPTLVFSAGELFF. Here the CDR3 DNA reads TGTGCCAGAAGACCGACTTTAGTTTTTTCAGCCGGGGAGCTGTTTTTT.

The CDR3 DNA sequence: TGTGCCAGCAGTGTGGCGGGAGAAAAACTGTTTTTT. This sequence encodes CASSVAGEKLFF. The V and J genes are TRBV25-1 and TRBJ1-4; the D is unclear. CDR3 length: 12 amino acids. CDR1 is MGHDK, CDR2 SYGVNS, per germline. V lost 4 bases to trimming and J lost 8 bases, with 8 bases between them.

This sequence joins TRBV2 and TRBJ1-4, with TRBD1 matching over 8 bases. V was clipped by 10 bases and J by 4 bases; unmatched bases: 5. The CDR3 consists of 13 residues. Germline V gene data show CDR1 as SNHLY and CDR2 as FYNNEI. CDR3 amino acids: CAIRQGNNEKLFF. The CDR3 bases are TGTGCCATCAGACAGGGGAATAATGAAAAACTGTTTTTT.

As DNA, the CDR3 is TGCACCAGCAGCCCTCTAGCGGGAGATGGTGAGCAGTTCTTC. Its translation is CTSSPLAGDGEQFF. This chain connects TRBV1 to TRBJ2-1; the listed D gene, TRBD2, was not tested against the DNA. TRBV1 is a recognized pseudogene. The CDR3 consists of 14 residues.

The V gene is TRBV3-1 (or the pseudogene TRBV3-2), the J gene TRBJ2-2; D uncertain. Trimming removed 0 bases at V and 2 bases at J, with 16 bases between. This CDR3 comprises 18 residues. The germline gives CDR1 LGHDT, CDR2 YNNKEL (reference sequence). CDR3 in amino acids: CASSQDMSERHNTGELFF. The CDR3 DNA reads TGTGCCAGCAGCCAAGATATGAGTGAGAGACACAACACCGGGGAGCTGTTTTTT.

The V call is TRBV9, the J call TRBJ1-2; D unclear. This CDR3 is 12 amino acids long. V lost 4 bases and J 6 bases, leaving 10 bases between the germline ends. Germline lookup yields CDR1 SGDLS and CDR2 YYNGEE. The CDR3 sequence is CASSPWTDGYTF. The CDR3 coding sequence is TGTGCCAGCAGCCCCTGGACTGATGGCTACACCTTC.

The gene calls are TRBV4-2 and TRBJ2-7; 10 bases are shared with TRBD2. Germline V lookup: CDR1 LGHNA, CDR2 YNFKEQ. The CDR3 has 18 residues. The trim removed 0 bases at V and 6 bases at J, leaving 14 bases unmatched. The chain's CDR3 is CASSQDPWGAGGSLEQYF. The CDR3, as DNA: TGTGCCAGCAGCCAAGACCCCTGGGGAGCGGGAGGGAGCCTCGAGCAGTACTTC.

In its sample, this clone was seen once. This chain connects TRBV7-6 to TRBJ2-1, with 9 nucleotides matching TRBD2. The CDR3 loop spans 17 amino acids. V lost 2 bases and J lost 0; bases outside the gene matches: 5. CDR1 and CDR2 from the germline V gene are SGHVS and FNYEAQ. The CDR3 region has the DNA TGTGCCAGCAGCTTACGGAGCGGGAGGATCTCCTACAATGAGCAGTTCTTC. Translating gives CASSLRSGRISYNEQFF.

Worth noting for this clone: In the same sample, other DNA sequences code for this CDR3. This sequence joins TRBV6-5 and TRBJ1-1, with 10 bases that match TRBD1. Unmatched junction bases numbered 4, after V lost 6 bases and J lost 3 bases. CDR1 is MNHEY and CDR2 is SVGAGI in the germline V gene. This CDR3 is 14 amino acids long. DNA of the CDR3: TGTGCCAGCAGCCTCGGACAGGGGGACACTGAAGCTTTCTTT. Translating it yields CASSLGQGDTEAFF.

The chain joins TRBV15 to TRBJ1-1, with 7 nucleotides matching TRBD1. Trimming at V came to 0 bases and at J to 2 bases, leaving 6 bases not matched to a gene. This CDR3 has 16 amino acids. Looked up from germline, CDR1 is LNHNV and CDR2 is YYDKDF (reference sequence). Here the CDR3 DNA reads TGTGCCACCAGCAGAGACCGGACAGGAGGTAACACTGAAGCTTTCTTT. Translation gives CATSRDRTGGNTEAFF.

The gene calls are TRBV18 and TRBJ2-5; perhaps TRBD1 as D (5 bases). Germline CDR1 is KGHSH and CDR2 is LQKENI. Trimming cost V 4 bases and J 1 base, with 7 bases left between them. This CDR3 is built from 13 residues. The DNA of the CDR3 is TGTGCCAGCTCACGCAGGGTCCAAGAGACCCAGTACTTC. Protein sequence: CASSRRVQETQYF.

This chain links TRBV7-9 with TRBJ2-2, with a tentative D call TRBD1 (5 bases). This CDR3 comprises 17 residues. Germline CDR1 is SEHNR and CDR2 is FQNEAQ (reference sequence). The V end was cut by 0 bases, the J end by 3 bases, with 14 bases between. The CDR3: CASSLAQGLWDTGELFF. The CDR3 DNA sequence: TGTGCCAGCAGCTTAGCGCAGGGTTTGTGGGACACCGGGGAGCTGTTTTTT.

DNA for the CDR3: TGCAGCGTTGAAGATTCGGGACTCTCCTACGAGCAGTACTTC. Amino acid sequence: CSVEDSGLSYEQYF. The chain joins TRBV29-1 to TRBJ2-7; TRBD2 might be the D (6 bases). The CDR3 covers 14 residues. CDR1 is SQVTM, CDR2 ANQGSEA, per germline. V lost 0 bases, J lost 0 bases, and 9 bases lay in between.